Below are 17 T cell receptor beta chains sequenced from a single sample in a study of cytomegalovirus exposure and HLA in healthy donors. Assay used: immunoSEQ multiplex PCR; TCRdb lists only in-frame clones, some missing. The sample lists around 120,000 clones, approximately 90% seen once, with 1.5% to 2% in the top ten. Sequenced input: PBMCs. These receptors all come from a woman between 18 and 29 years old in good health and CMV-seronegative.

V and J are TRBV10-2 and TRBJ2-7, with D unclear. The germline V gene encodes CDR1 WSHSY and CDR2 SAAADI. There are 13 residues in the CDR3. The V gene lost 2 bases and the J gene lost 1 base, with 6 bases spanning the gap. The chain's CDR3 is CASSERDSYEQYF. CDR3 bases: TGCGCCAGCAGTGAGAGAGATTCCTACGAGCAGTACTTC.

V and J are TRBV4-2 and TRBJ1-2, with 7 bases lining up with TRBD1. Trimming removed 1 base from V and 0 bases from J; junction bases left unmatched: 8. This CDR3 has 17 residues. Germline-derived CDR1 and CDR2 are LGHNA and YNFKEQ. The CDR3 DNA sequence: TGTGCCAGCAGCCAAGGGACAGGTTCGGGCTCTAACTATGGCTACACCTTC. Its translation is CASSQGTGSGSNYGYTF.

The V and J genes are TRBV5-8 and TRBJ2-3; 9 nucleotides match TRBD1. Germline CDR1 reads SGHTS; CDR2 reads YDEGEE. CDR3 length: 18 amino acids. Trimming cost V 4 bases and J 4 bases; bases outside gene matches: 16. The CDR3 DNA is TGTGCCAGCAGCGGAAGGACAGGGGCCCTCCTGATCCCAGATACGCAGTATTTT. Translation: CASSGRTGALLIPDTQYF. Based on the CDR3 plus reference TRBV5-8 and TRBJ2-3, the full variable domain is EAGVTQSPTHLIKTRGQQATLRCSPISGHTSVYWYQQALGLGLQFLLWYDEGEERNRGNFPPRFSGRQFPNYSSELNVNALELEDSALYLCASSGRTGALLIPDTQYFGPGTRLTVL.

In DNA form, the CDR3 reads TGTGCCAGCAGCCCAGGGACACTGAACACTGAAGCTTTCTTT. Translation: CASSPGTLNTEAFF. The chain combines TRBV9 with TRBJ1-1; tentative D call: TRBD1 (6 bases). This CDR3 region has 14 residues. CDR1 SGDLS and CDR2 YYNGEE come from the germline V gene. V lost 4 bases, J lost 0 bases, and 10 bases lay in between.

The rearrangement joins TRBV4-3 to TRBJ1-2; TRBD1 agrees at 8 bases. The V and J ends lost 3 bases and 8 bases, in that order; junction bases with no gene match: 5. Germline V gene sequence: CDR1 LGHNA, CDR2 YSLEER. This CDR3 is built from 13 residues. The CDR3 here is CASSQTGVGGYTF. DNA for the CDR3: TGCGCCAGCAGCCAGACAGGGGTCGGGGGCTACACCTTC.

The chain recombines TRBV7-9 with TRBJ2-7, with D tentatively TRBD1 (6 bases). This CDR3 comprises 15 residues. V was trimmed by 4 bases and J by 0 bases, leaving 13 bases between them. Germline values: CDR1 SEHNR, CDR2 FQNEAQ (reference sequence). CDR3 sequence (DNA): TGTGCCAGCAGCTCACTAAGGGACATCTCCTACGAGCAGTACTTC. Translation: CASSSLRDISYEQYF.

This clone was found once. The chain links TRBV6-1 to TRBJ1-5; D not certain. The V gene lost 1 base and the J gene lost 11 bases, with 9 bases spanning the gap. This CDR3 contains 12 residues. Germline loops: CDR1 MNHNS, CDR2 SASEGT. CDR3 loop: CASSEGLSSQHF. The CDR3 coding sequence is TGTGCCAGCAGTGAAGGGCTCTCGTCCCAGCATTTT.

The chain uses TRBV27 and TRBJ2-7, with 8 bases that match TRBD1. The V gene end was trimmed by 6 bases and the J gene end by 3 bases; junction bases not matched to a gene: 4. Germline lookup yields CDR1 MNHEY and CDR2 SMNVEV (reference sequence). The CDR3 is 13 amino acids. This CDR3 is CASSPGGGYEQYF. DNA of the CDR3: TGTGCCAGCAGCCCAGGGGGCGGCTACGAGCAGTACTTC.

The gene calls are TRBV27 and TRBJ1-4; D might be TRBD1 (6 bases). In germline, CDR1 is MNHEY, CDR2 SMNVEV (reference sequence). The CDR3 consists of 13 residues. Trimming removed 7 bases at V and 5 bases at J, with 11 bases between. The CDR3 nucleotides read TGTGCCAGCACCCCGGGACACAATGAAAAACTGTTTTTT. Its translation is CASTPGHNEKLFF.

The chain employs TRBV27 and TRBJ2-7; 8 bases are shared with TRBD1. The junction had 8 bases not matched to a gene; V was cut back by 4 bases and J by 3 bases. The CDR3 is made up of 15 amino acids. From germline, CDR1 is MNHEY and CDR2 SMNVEV (reference sequence). Here the CDR3 reads CASSSPMGTGYEQYF. CDR3 nucleotide sequence: TGTGCCAGCAGTTCCCCCATGGGGACAGGCTACGAGCAGTACTTC.

The rearrangement links TRBV19 to TRBJ2-3; 9 bases are shared with TRBD2. CDR1 is LNHDA and CDR2 is SQIVND in the germline V gene (reference sequence). J lost 10 bases, V lost 4 bases, and 9 bases had no gene match. The CDR3 sequence is 14 residues long. CDR3: CASSTASGDSAQYF. The DNA for the CDR3 is TGTGCCAGTAGTACGGCTAGCGGGGATAGTGCGCAGTATTTT.

The rearrangement uses TRBV2 and TRBJ2-1, with 7 bases fitting TRBD2. CDR3 length equals 14 residues. The germline V gene has CDR1 SNHLY and CDR2 FYNNEI. With V trimmed by 4 bases and J by 10 bases, 10 bases remained unmatched. The CDR3 loop is CASSGRLAEGEQFF. CDR3 nucleotides: TGTGCCAGCAGTGGGAGGCTAGCGGAGGGAGAGCAGTTCTTC.

The V call is TRBV7-2, the J call TRBJ2-7; 10 bases are a match to TRBD2. V lost 5 bases to trimming and J lost 4 bases; unmatched junction nucleotides: 20. The CDR3 spans 19 residues. Germline-derived CDR1 and CDR2 are SGHTA and FQGNSA. The CDR3 protein is CASSALGAGGPGLWYEQYF. The CDR3 region has the DNA TGTGCCAGCAGCGCGCTGGGAGCGGGAGGGCCTGGGCTTTGGTACGAGCAGTACTTC.

The chain couples TRBV14 to TRBJ2-5; 11 positions agree with TRBD2. CDR3 size: 15 residues. Trimming cost V 4 bases and J 5 bases; bases outside gene matches: 6. Germline CDR1 reads SGHDN; CDR2 reads FVKESK. CDR3 DNA: TGTGCCAGCAGCCCCCTGGTAGCGGGAGGGGAGACCCAGTACTTC. Translating it yields CASSPLVAGGETQYF.

This clone appeared once. The V gene is TRBV7-3, the J gene TRBJ2-7; D is perhaps TRBD1 (6 bases). Germline CDR1 is SGHTA and CDR2 is FQGTGA. V was cut by 2 bases and J by 5 bases, with 22 bases left in between. The CDR3 is 17 amino acids. The CDR3 DNA reads as TGTGCCAGCAGCTTAGTAACCGGGACACAAACAGGAGACGAGCAGTACTTC. It is translated as CASSLVTGTQTGDEQYF.

The rearrangement uses TRBV6-5 and TRBJ2-3, with 10 bases that match TRBD2. This CDR3 spans 15 amino acids. V lost 8 bases to trimming and J lost 1 base; unmatched junction nucleotides: 6. CDR1 is MNHEY and CDR2 is SVGAGI in the germline V gene. The chain's CDR3 is CASALAGGRTDTQYF. DNA for the CDR3: TGTGCCAGCGCCTTAGCGGGGGGACGCACAGATACGCAGTATTTT.

A single count supports this clone. The chain combines TRBV7-9 with TRBJ2-7; TRBD1 matches 8 bases. The length of the CDR3 is 15 residues. From germline, CDR1 is SEHNR and CDR2 FQNEAQ (reference sequence). Trimming removed 3 bases from V and 4 bases from J; junction bases left unmatched: 8. CDR3 nucleotide sequence: TGTGCCAGCAGCTTTTCCGGGGGACAGGTTTACGAGCAGTACTTC. Translating gives CASSFSGGQVYEQYF.